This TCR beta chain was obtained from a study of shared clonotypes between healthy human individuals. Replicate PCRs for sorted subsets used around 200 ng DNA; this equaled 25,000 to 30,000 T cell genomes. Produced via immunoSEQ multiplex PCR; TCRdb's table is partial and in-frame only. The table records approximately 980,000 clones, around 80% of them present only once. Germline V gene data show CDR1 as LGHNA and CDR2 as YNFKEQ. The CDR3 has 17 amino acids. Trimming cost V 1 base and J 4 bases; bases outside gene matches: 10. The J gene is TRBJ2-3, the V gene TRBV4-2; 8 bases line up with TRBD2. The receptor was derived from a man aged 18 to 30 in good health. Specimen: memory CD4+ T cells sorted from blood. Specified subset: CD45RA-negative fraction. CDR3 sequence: CASSQVGREGFSDTQYF. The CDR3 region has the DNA TGTGCCAGCAGCCAAGTTGGACGGGAGGGCTTCTCAGATACGCAGTATTTT.